This TCR beta chain comes out of a study of T cells in Graves' hyperthyroidism and ophthalmopathy. Germline CDR1 reads DFQATT; CDR2 reads SNEGSKA (reference sequence). This CDR3 spans 12 amino acids. The germline V and J ends were trimmed by 6 bases and 4 bases, with 12 bases remaining between them. It was RNA transcripts that yielded the amplified TCR beta CDR3 regions. First-round RT-PCR of the TCR CDR3 relied on the HTBI primer set. In TCRdb, the multiplex PCR reads were re-called with MiXCR into one record per CDR3 protein. The table lists 150,000 to 200,000 distinct CDR3 sequences, about 18% of them singletons.

The clonotype originates from a woman in her forties or fifties with Graves' hyperthyroidism. The J gene is TRBJ1-2, the V gene TRBV20-1; D not resolved. Sequenced sample: blood. The CDR3 reads CSALGGSYGYTF. The CDR3 DNA sequence: TGCAGTGCCCTGGGTGGATCCTATGGCTACACCTTC.